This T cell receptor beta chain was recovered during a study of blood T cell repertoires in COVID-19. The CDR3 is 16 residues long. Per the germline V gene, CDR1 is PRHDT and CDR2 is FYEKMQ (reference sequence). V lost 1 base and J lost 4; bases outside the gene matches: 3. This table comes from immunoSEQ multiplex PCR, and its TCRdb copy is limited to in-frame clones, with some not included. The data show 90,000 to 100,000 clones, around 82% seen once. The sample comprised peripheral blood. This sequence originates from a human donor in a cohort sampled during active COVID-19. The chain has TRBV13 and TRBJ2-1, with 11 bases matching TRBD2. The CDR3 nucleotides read TGTGCCAGCAGCTTAGTAGCGGGAGGGACATACAATGAGCAGTTCTTC. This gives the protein CASSLVAGGTYNEQFF.